One sample yielded the 18 T cell receptor beta chains listed below, sequenced in a study of T cell clonality in common variable immunodeficiency. Only in-frame clones appear in the TCRdb table, and some are missing; sequencing was by immunoSEQ multiplex PCR. The record shows 30,000 to 40,000 clones for this sample, with no singletons present. Sequenced sample: peripheral blood mononuclear cells. These receptors all stem from a person aged 18 to 75 in good health.

This clone was observed many times. The observed sequence ends 3 residues before the CDR3 terminus, with the missing tail filled in from the germline J gene. The rearrangement links TRBV9 to TRBJ2-4, with 11 bases that match TRBD1. This CDR3 has 15 residues. The germline V gene has CDR1 SGDLS and CDR2 YYNGEE. After removal of 4 bases from V and 5 bases from J, the junction contained 5 bases not matched to a gene. The DNA read from the CDR3 is TGTGCCAGCAGCAGCCAGGGACAGGGGGAAAACATT. Its protein is CASSSQGQGENI. The CDR3 in its entirety is CASSSQGQGENIQYF.

The table lists this clone with many counts. The read is 3 residues too short to cover the CDR3 end, so that end is filled in from the germline J gene. V is TRBV7-2 and J is TRBJ1-2; TRBD1 might be the D (5 bases). There are 14 residues in the CDR3. The germline CDR1 and CDR2 sequences are SGHTA and FQGNSA. Trimming took 2 bases from V and 0 from J, leaving 7 bases between them. CDR3 in amino acids: CASSLSGTNYGYTF. Incomplete CDR3 DNA: TGTGCCAGCAGCTTATCAGGGACTAACTATGGC.

As for this clone: From the germline J gene comes the end of the CDR3, since the read stops 3 residues before it. The chain uses TRBV19 and TRBJ2-3; D might be TRBD1 or TRBD2, each matching 6 bases. The germline CDR1 and CDR2 sequences are LNHDA and SQIVND (reference sequence). The CDR3 is made up of 15 amino acids. CDR3 region: CASSILRGSGETQYF. The DNA read from the CDR3 is TGTGCCAGTAGTATCCTCAGGGGATCGGGAGAGACG.

This clone was detected ten times or more. The read comes to an end 3 residues before the CDR3 does, leaving the germline J gene to fill in the end. The chain employs TRBV2 and TRBJ2-2; D ambiguous. The CDR3 consists of 14 residues. CDR1 is SNHLY and CDR2 is FYNNEI in the germline V gene. V shed 8 bases and J shed 4 bases, with 14 bases lying between them. The CDR3 reads CASAVSYTTGELFF. CDR3 bases read: TGTGCCAGCGCGGTCTCCTACACCACCGGGGAG.

There are many counts of this clone. The sequence runs out 3 residues before the end of the CDR3; the remainder is reconstructed from the germline J gene. This sequence joins TRBV7-6 and TRBJ2-1; weak D call: TRBD2 (6 bases). V lost 0 bases and J lost 1, with 10 bases in between. From germline, CDR1 is SGHVS and CDR2 FNYEAQ. This CDR3 has 16 amino acids. The part of the CDR3 DNA that was read is TGTGCCAGCAGCTTAGCCGGGGACTTATCCTACAATGAG. It yields the protein CASSLAGDLSYNE. The entire CDR3 is CASSLAGDLSYNEQFF.

This clone appeared many times. The read terminates 3 residues ahead of where the CDR3 ends, so the germline J gene completes it. J is TRBJ1-1 and V is TRBV2; tentative D call: TRBD1 (6 bases). In germline, CDR1 is SNHLY, CDR2 FYNNEI. Trimming left V 4 bases short and J 3 bases short, with 9 bases between. The CDR3 length is 13 residues. Incomplete CDR3 DNA: TGTGCCAGCAGTGGTTACAGGGACACTGAA. Protein product: CASSGYRDTE. The whole CDR3 protein is CASSGYRDTEAFF.

This clone was observed many times. The CDR3 region is CASSWKGTIWGNTEAFF. The DNA read from the CDR3 is TGTGCCAGCAGTTGGAAGGGGACTATCTGGGGAAACACTGAA. The rearrangement uses TRBV12-3 or TRBV12-4 and TRBJ1-1, with D tentatively TRBD1 (5 bases). Read data end 3 residues before the CDR3 end; the end is taken from the germline J gene. Trimming stripped 4 bases from V and 2 bases from J, with 20 bases between. The CDR3 covers 17 residues.

This clone has a count of ten or more. Read sequence stops 3 residues before the CDR3 end, and the germline J gene provides the missing end. The chain combines TRBV7-9 with TRBJ1-4; TRBD1 aligns across 8 bases. The trim removed 1 base at V and 8 bases at J, leaving 3 bases unmatched. Germline CDR1 SEHNR, CDR2 FQNEAQ (reference sequence). This CDR3 comprises 14 residues. CDR3 sequence reads: CASSLGRGREKLFF. Partial CDR3 DNA: TGTGCCAGCAGCTTAGGCAGGGGGCGAGAAAAA.

This clone was found many times. The read terminates 3 residues ahead of where the CDR3 ends, so the germline J gene completes it. V usage is TRBV11-2 and J usage is TRBJ2-7; weak D call: TRBD1 (6 bases). Germline-derived CDR1 and CDR2 are SGHAT and FQNNGV. This CDR3 region has 15 residues. Trimming shortened V by 1 base and J by 2 bases, and 12 bases separated the two germline ends. The CDR3: CASSLVQGRAYEQYF. The CDR3 bases that were read are TGTGCCAGCAGCTTAGTCCAGGGGCGAGCCTACGAG.

This clone appeared many times. The CDR3 DNA, read in part, is TGTGCCTGGAGTGGGGAATTACTAGCGCAACAAGAGACC. The encoded protein is CAWSGELLAQQET. The full-length CDR3 reads as CAWSGELLAQQETQYF. The genes are TRBV30 and TRBJ2-5, with 7 bases fitting TRBD2. The CDR3 is cut off 3 residues early in the read; its end comes from the germline J gene. J lost 2 bases, V lost 1 base, and 10 bases had no gene match. Germline CDR1 GTSNPN, CDR2 SVGIG (reference sequence). The CDR3 runs to 16 residues.

Ten or more counts support this clone. The CDR3 end falls 3 residues outside the read, so it is completed with the germline J gene. The chain uses TRBV18 and TRBJ1-5; D is ambiguous. CDR1 and CDR2 from the germline V gene are KGHSH and LQKENI. The V gene lost 1 base and the J gene lost 0 bases, with 4 bases spanning the gap. This CDR3 has 14 residues. CDR3 DNA (partial): TGTGCCAGCTCACCACAGGGTAGCAATCAGCCC. This gives the protein CASSPQGSNQP. The CDR3 reads in full as CASSPQGSNQPQHF.

This clone showed up just a few times. Coverage ceases 3 residues before the CDR3 finishes, and the germline J gene fills in the end. The chain recombines TRBV18 with TRBJ2-4, with 7 bases aligning to TRBD2. This CDR3 comprises 14 residues. Germline V CDR1 and CDR2: KGHSH, LQKENI. Partial CDR3 DNA: TGTGCCAGCTCACCCCCCGCCGGGGACTATGGT. This gives the protein CASSPPAGDYG. The CDR3 as a whole reads CASSPPAGDYGQYF.

This clone was detected many times. The observed sequence ends 3 residues before the CDR3 terminus, with the missing tail filled in from the germline J gene. The J gene is TRBJ2-3, the V gene TRBV20-1; 10 positions agree with TRBD1. The CDR3 is made up of 13 amino acids. The junction had 2 bases not matched to a gene; V was cut back by 5 bases and J by 3 bases. CDR1 is DFQATT and CDR2 is SNEGSKA in the germline V gene (reference sequence). The CDR3 bases that were read are TGCAGTGCTTGGACAGGGGGAACAGATACG. This sequence encodes CSAWTGGTDT. The whole CDR3 region reads CSAWTGGTDTQYF.

This clone has ten or more counts. The same CDR3 also results from other DNA sequences found in this sample. The sequenced CDR3 bases are TGTGCCTGGAGACAGATCTCTGGAAACACC. Amino acids: CAWRQISGNT. The full CDR3 protein is CAWRQISGNTIYF. The chain combines TRBV30 with TRBJ1-3; unclear D gene. The read finishes 3 residues shy of the CDR3 end, and the germline J gene is used to complete it. CDR3 length: 13 amino acids. V was pared by 3 bases and J by 0 bases, with 6 bases between. Germline V gene sequence: CDR1 GTSNPN, CDR2 SVGIG (reference sequence).

At least ten counts were recorded for this clone. With the read ending 3 residues before the CDR3 end, the germline J gene is used to fill in that end. The rearrangement links TRBV20-1 to TRBJ1-2; TRBD1 matches at 7 bases. CDR3 size: 13 residues. The germline V gene has CDR1 DFQATT and CDR2 SNEGSKA (reference sequence). Trimming cost V 0 bases and J 5 bases; bases outside gene matches: 3. This CDR3 reads CSARDSRGYGYTF. The CDR3 DNA, read in part, is TGCAGTGCTAGAGATAGCAGGGGGTATGGC.

This clone was observed at least ten times. The read terminates 3 residues ahead of where the CDR3 ends, so the germline J gene completes it. The rearrangement links TRBV6-1 to TRBJ1-2, with D maybe TRBD1 (5 bases). V was clipped by 3 bases and J by 5 bases, with 10 bases between them. This CDR3 region has 13 residues. CDR1 and CDR2 from the germline V gene are MNHNS and SASEGT. Partial CDR3 DNA: TGTGCCAGCAGTGATGGACACGCTTATGGC. Protein sequence: CASSDGHAYG. The entire CDR3 protein reads CASSDGHAYGYTF.

This clone was detected ten times or more. From the germline J gene comes the end of the CDR3, since the read stops 3 residues before it. The chain joins TRBV5-1 to TRBJ2-2; tentatively, D is TRBD1 (5 bases). With 0 bases removed from V and 2 bases from J, the gap between germline ends came to 8 bases. The CDR3 consists of 15 residues. CDR1 is SGHRS, CDR2 YFSETQ, per germline. The CDR3 spells CASSLGQINTGELFF. The CDR3 bases that were read are TGCGCCAGCAGCTTGGGACAGATTAACACCGGGGAG.

At least ten counts were recorded for this clone. The read stops 3 residues short of the end of the CDR3; the missing end is completed from the germline J gene. J is TRBJ2-7 and V is TRBV6-2 or TRBV6-3; weak D call: TRBD2 (6 bases). CDR3 length: 13 amino acids. V was shortened by 7 bases and J by 2 bases, with 12 bases between the two germline ends. Germline lookup yields CDR1 MNHEY and CDR2 SVGEGT. Partial CDR3 DNA: TGTGCCAGCAAGTCGGGCGGGACCTACGAG. Translation gives CASKSGGTYE. The whole CDR3 reads CASKSGGTYEQYF.